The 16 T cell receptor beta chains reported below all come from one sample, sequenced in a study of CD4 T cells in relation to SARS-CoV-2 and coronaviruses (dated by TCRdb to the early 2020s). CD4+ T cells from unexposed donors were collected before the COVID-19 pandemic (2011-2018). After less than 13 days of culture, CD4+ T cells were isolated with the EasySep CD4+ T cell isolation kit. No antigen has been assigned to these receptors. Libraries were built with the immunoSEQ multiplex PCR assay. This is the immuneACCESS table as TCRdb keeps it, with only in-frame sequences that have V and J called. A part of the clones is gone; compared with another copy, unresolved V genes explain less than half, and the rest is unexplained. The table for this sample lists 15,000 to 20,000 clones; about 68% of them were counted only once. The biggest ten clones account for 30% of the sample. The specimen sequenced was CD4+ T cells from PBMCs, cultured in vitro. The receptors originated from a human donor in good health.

The CDR3 DNA reads TGTGCCAGCAGTTTATCGGGTTCAGGGGTAGGAGATACGCAGTATTTT. As protein: CASSLSGSGVGDTQYF. The V and J genes are TRBV27 and TRBJ2-3; maybe TRBD1 (6 bases). In germline, CDR1 is MNHEY, CDR2 SMNVEV (reference sequence). V dropped 0 bases and J dropped 5 bases, with 15 bases sitting between them. This CDR3 region has 16 residues.

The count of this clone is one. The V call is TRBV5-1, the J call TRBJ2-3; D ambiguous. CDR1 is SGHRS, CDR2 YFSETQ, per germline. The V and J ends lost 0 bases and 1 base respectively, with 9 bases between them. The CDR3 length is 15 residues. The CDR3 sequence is CASSLANQGTDTQYF. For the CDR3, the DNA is TGCGCCAGCAGCTTGGCCAACCAGGGCACAGATACGCAGTATTTT.

The CDR3 spells CASSLTGTGSYNEQFF. The CDR3, as DNA: TGCGCCAGCAGCTTGACCGGGACAGGATCCTACAATGAGCAGTTCTTC. This sequence joins TRBV5-1 and TRBJ2-1; 8 bases are shared with TRBD1. V shed 1 base, J shed 1 base, and the junction held 4 bases outside the gene matches. Germline lookup yields CDR1 SGHRS and CDR2 YFSETQ. This CDR3 is built from 16 residues.

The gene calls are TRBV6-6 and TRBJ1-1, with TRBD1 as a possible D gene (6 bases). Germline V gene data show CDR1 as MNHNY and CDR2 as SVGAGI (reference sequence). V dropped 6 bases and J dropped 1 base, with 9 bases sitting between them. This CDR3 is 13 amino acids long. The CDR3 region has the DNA TGTGCCAGCAGCCTACAGGGGAACACTGAAGCTTTCTTT. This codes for CASSLQGNTEAFF.

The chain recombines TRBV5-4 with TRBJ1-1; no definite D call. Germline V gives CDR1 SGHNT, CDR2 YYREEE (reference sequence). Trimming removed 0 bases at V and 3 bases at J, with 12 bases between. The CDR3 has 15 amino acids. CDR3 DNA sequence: TGTGCCAGCAGCTTGGATTTGGGAATGGACACTGAAGCTTTCTTT. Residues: CASSLDLGMDTEAFF.

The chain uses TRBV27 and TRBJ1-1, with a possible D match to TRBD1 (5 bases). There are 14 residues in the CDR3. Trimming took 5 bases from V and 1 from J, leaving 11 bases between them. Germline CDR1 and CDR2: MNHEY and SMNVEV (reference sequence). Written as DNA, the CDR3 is TGTGCCAGCAGTGGAAACAGGTGGAACACTGAAGCTTTCTTT. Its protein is CASSGNRWNTEAFF.

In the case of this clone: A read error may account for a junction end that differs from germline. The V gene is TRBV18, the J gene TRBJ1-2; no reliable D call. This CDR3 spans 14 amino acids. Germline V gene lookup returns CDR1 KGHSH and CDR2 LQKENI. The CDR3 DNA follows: TGTGCCAGCTCACCACCCGGCCGGTCCCGACCTTTATCCTTC. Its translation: CASSPPGRSRPLSF.

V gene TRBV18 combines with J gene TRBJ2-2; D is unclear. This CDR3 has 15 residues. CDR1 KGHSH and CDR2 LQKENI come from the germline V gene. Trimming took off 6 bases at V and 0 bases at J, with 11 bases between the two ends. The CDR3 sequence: CASSQLSANTGELFF. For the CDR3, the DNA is TGTGCCAGCTCCCAGCTCAGCGCGAACACCGGGGAGCTGTTTTTT.

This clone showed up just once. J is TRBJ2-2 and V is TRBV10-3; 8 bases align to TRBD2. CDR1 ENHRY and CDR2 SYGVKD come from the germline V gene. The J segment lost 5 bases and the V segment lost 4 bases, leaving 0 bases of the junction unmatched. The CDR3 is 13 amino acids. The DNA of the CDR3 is TGTGCCATCAGTGGCGGGGGGACCGGGGAGCTGTTTTTT. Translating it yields CAISGGGTGELFF.

The CDR3 nucleotides are TGCGCCAGCAGTAAGCGGACAGGGGATATCACAGATACGCAGTATTTT. Residues: CASSKRTGDITDTQYF. This chain joins TRBV10-1 and TRBJ2-3, with 9 nucleotides matching TRBD1. This CDR3 contains 16 residues. Trimming cost V 5 bases and J 2 bases; bases outside gene matches: 8. Germline values: CDR1 WNHNN, CDR2 SYGVQD (reference sequence).

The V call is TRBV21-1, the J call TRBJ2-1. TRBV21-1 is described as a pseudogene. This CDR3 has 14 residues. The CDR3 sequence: CASSNAGPHNEQFF. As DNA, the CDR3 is TGTGCCAGCAGCAATGCCGGCCCTCACAATGAGCAGTTCTTC.

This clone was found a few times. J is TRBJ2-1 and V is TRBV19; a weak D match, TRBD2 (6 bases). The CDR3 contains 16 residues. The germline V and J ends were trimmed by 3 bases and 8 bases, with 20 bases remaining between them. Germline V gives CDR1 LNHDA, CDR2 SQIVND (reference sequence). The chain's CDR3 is CASSIRWLAPGDEQFF. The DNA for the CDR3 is TGTGCCAGTAGTATTCGGTGGCTAGCTCCGGGGGATGAGCAGTTCTTC.

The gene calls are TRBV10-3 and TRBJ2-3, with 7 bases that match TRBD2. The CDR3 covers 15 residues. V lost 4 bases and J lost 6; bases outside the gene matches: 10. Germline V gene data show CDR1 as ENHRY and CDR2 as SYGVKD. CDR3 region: CAISVGGSYMDTQYF. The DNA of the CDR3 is TGTGCCATCAGTGTCGGCGGGAGCTATATGGATACGCAGTATTTT.

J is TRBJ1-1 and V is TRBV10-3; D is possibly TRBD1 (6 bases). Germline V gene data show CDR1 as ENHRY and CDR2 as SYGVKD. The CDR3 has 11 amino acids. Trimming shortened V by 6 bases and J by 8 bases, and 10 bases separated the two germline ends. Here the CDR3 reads CAIRSDSEAFF. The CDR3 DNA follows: TGTGCCATCAGATCGGACAGCGAAGCTTTCTTT.

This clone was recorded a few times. The CDR3 DNA reads as TGTGCCAGCAGCTTAAATGGGTCGCCCTACGAGCAGTACTTC. It translates to CASSLNGSPYEQYF. The chain carries TRBV7-9 and TRBJ2-7; no firm D call. Trimming removed 2 bases at V and 2 bases at J, with 10 bases between. The CDR3 runs to 14 residues. CDR1 is SEHNR, CDR2 FQNEAQ, per germline (reference sequence).

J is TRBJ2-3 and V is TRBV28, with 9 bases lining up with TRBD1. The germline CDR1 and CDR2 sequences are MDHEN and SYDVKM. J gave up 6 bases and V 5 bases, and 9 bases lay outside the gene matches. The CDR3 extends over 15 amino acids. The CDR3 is CASSPRDRDSDTQYF. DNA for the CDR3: TGTGCCAGCAGTCCACGGGACAGGGACTCGGATACGCAGTATTTT.